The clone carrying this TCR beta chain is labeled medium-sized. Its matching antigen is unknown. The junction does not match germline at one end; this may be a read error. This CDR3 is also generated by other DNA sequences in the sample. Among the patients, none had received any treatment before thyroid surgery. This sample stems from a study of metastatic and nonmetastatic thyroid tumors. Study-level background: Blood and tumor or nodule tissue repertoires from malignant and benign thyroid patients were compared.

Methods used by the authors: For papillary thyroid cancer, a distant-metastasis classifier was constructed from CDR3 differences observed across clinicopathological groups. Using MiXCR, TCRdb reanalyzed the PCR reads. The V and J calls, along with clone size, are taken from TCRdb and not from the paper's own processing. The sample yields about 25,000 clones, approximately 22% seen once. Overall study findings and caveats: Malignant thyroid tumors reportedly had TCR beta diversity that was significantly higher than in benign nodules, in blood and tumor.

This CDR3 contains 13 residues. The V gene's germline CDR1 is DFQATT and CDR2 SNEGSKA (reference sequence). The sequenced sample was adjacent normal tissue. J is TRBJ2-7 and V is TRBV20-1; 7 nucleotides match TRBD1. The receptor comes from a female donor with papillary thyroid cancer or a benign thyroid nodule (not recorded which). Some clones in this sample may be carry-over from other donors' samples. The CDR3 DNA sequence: TGCAGTGCCAGAGACAGGGCCACCTACGAGCAGTACTTC. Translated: CSARDRATYEQYF.